This TCR beta chain was sequenced for a study of CD8 T cells in ankylosing spondylitis. Regarding the study as a whole: Certain motif variants had earlier appeared in reactive arthritis synovial fluid and blood. Among TCR beta sequences, a motif of eight highly homologous variants appeared characteristic of ankylosing spondylitis blood. Clones linked to disease, bearing a CD8+ phenotype, were relatively rare in peripheral blood.

The V and J ends lost 2 bases and 3 bases respectively, with 14 bases between them. Germline V gene sequence: CDR1 MNHEY, CDR2 SVGAGI. The CDR3 totals 15 residues. The TCR beta libraries were generated through quantitative 5'-RACE incorporating molecular barcodes. TCRdb reprocessed the 5' RACE reads via MiXCR and lists one record per CDR3 protein. The sample records some 240,000 distinct CDR3 sequences, 20% to 30% being singletons. The sample holds many counts of this clonotype. Antigen specificity is unknown. The chain is built from TRBV6-5 and TRBJ2-7; D may correspond to TRBD1 or TRBD2 (5 bases each). The receptor was isolated from a male donor with ankylosing spondylitis or in good health (not recorded which). Sequencing was performed on blood, either unsorted or a sorted T cell fraction (not recorded which). The CDR3 coding sequence is TGTGCCAGCAGTTACCGCCGGGACGGACTCTACGAGCAGTACTTC. It is translated as CASSYRRDGLYEQYF.